Listed below are T cell receptor beta chains from one sample, sequenced in a study of T-cell memory formation after mild COVID-19. MiXCR was run by TCRdb on the 5' RACE reads, yielding one entry per CDR3 protein. The sample holds 350,000 to 500,000 distinct CDR3 sequences; 20% are singletons and the top ten take about 8.8%. The sequenced material came from PBMCs or a T cell subset sorted from them (not recorded which). The receptors were sampled from an adult woman who had mild COVID-19 (a few samples of this study predate the infection). Cell type and time point are not known. Each CDR3 is given with its conserved first and last residue. D genes are given only for firm matches. The size of a clone is reported for some rows only, either as once, few or many, or as a class for expanded clones.

clone_size: .; d_call: TRBD2; j_call: TRBJ2-3; v_call: TRBV20-1; cdr3_aa: CSARDQETSGGADTQYF; cdr3_nt: TGCAGTGCTAGAGATCAGGAGACTAGCGGGGGGGCAGATACGCAGTATTTT
clone_size: .; d_call: TRBD2; j_call: TRBJ2-2; v_call: TRBV5-4; cdr3_aa: CASSYKREVETGELFF; cdr3_nt: TGTGCCAGCAGCTATAAGCGGGAGGTTGAGACCGGGGAGCTGTTTTTT
clone_size: few; d_call: .; j_call: TRBJ2-7; v_call: TRBV29-1; cdr3_aa: CSVETGINSYEQYF; cdr3_nt: TGCAGCGTTGAAACAGGGATTAATTCCTACGAGCAGTACTTC
clone_size: .; d_call: TRBD2; j_call: TRBJ2-3; v_call: TRBV27; cdr3_aa: CASSFLAGGPDTQYF; cdr3_nt: TGTGCCAGCAGTTTCCTAGCGGGAGGCCCAGATACGCAGTATTTT
clone_size: many; d_call: .; j_call: TRBJ2-7; v_call: TRBV7-9; cdr3_aa: CASSEAASYEQYF; cdr3_nt: TGTGCCAGCAGCGAGGCAGCATCCTACGAGCAGTACTTC
clone_size: .; d_call: .; j_call: TRBJ2-5; v_call: TRBV29-1; cdr3_aa: CSVTRRETQYF; cdr3_nt: TGCAGCGTTACCAGAAGGGAGACCCAGTACTTC
clone_size: .; d_call: .; j_call: TRBJ2-1; v_call: TRBV29-1; cdr3_aa: CSVDHGTLGGNEQFF; cdr3_nt: TGCAGCGTTGACCACGGGACTCTAGGGGGCAATGAGCAGTTCTTC
clone_size: .; d_call: .; j_call: TRBJ2-5; v_call: TRBV30; cdr3_aa: CAWSVRLRETQYF; cdr3_nt: TGTGCCTGGAGTGTGCGGTTAAGGGAGACCCAGTACTTC
clone_size: .; d_call: TRBD1; j_call: TRBJ2-7; v_call: TRBV29-1; cdr3_aa: CSVWDSSYEQYF; cdr3_nt: TGCAGCGTCTGGGACAGCTCCTACGAGCAGTACTTC
clone_size: .; d_call: .; j_call: TRBJ2-7; v_call: TRBV27; cdr3_aa: CASSFGRSSYEQYF; cdr3_nt: TGTGCCAGCAGTTTTGGGCGAAGCTCCTACGAGCAGTACTTC
clone_size: .; d_call: .; j_call: TRBJ2-2; v_call: TRBV5-6; cdr3_aa: CASSLATLFHNTGELFF; cdr3_nt: TGTGCCAGCAGCTTGGCCACTTTATTCCACAACACCGGGGAGCTGTTTTTT
clone_size: .; d_call: .; j_call: TRBJ1-1; v_call: TRBV29-1; cdr3_aa: CSVGDSEAFF; cdr3_nt: TGCAGCGTTGGGGACTCTGAAGCTTTCTTT
clone_size: .; d_call: .; j_call: TRBJ2-7; v_call: TRBV12-3/TRBV12-4; cdr3_aa: CASSTAPRGEQYF; cdr3_nt: TGTGCCAGCAGCACAGCACCTCGGGGCGAGCAGTACTTC
clone_size: .; d_call: .; j_call: TRBJ1-4; v_call: TRBV14; cdr3_aa: CASSQGREKLFF; cdr3_nt: TGTGCCAGCAGCCAAGGCAGGGAAAAACTGTTTTTT
clone_size: few; d_call: .; j_call: TRBJ1-1; v_call: TRBV5-5; cdr3_aa: CASSSGRGINTEAFF; cdr3_nt: TGTGCCAGCAGTTCGGGCCGGGGGATCAACACTGAAGCTTTCTTT
clone_size: few; d_call: .; j_call: TRBJ1-2; v_call: TRBV30; cdr3_aa: CAWSNRLDSGYTF; cdr3_nt: TGTGCCTGGAGTAATAGGTTGGACTCGGGCTACACCTTC
clone_size: few; d_call: TRBD2; j_call: TRBJ2-3; v_call: TRBV4-1; cdr3_aa: CASSRTSGGQLDTQYF; cdr3_nt: TGCGCCAGTTCCCGGACTAGCGGGGGCCAATTGGATACGCAGTATTTT